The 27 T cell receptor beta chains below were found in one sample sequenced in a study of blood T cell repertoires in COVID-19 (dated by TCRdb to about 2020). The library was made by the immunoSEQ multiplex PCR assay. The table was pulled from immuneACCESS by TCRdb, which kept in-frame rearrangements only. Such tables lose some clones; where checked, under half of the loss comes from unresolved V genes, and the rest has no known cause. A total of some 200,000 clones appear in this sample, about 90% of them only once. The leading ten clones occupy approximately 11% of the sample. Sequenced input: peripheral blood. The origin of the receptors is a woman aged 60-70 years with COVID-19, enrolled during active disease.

Written as DNA, the CDR3 is TGTGCCAGCAATCGACTAGGTTACAATGAGCAGTTCTTC. Encoded protein: CASNRLGYNEQFF. The gene calls are TRBV2 and TRBJ2-1; perhaps TRBD2 as D (6 bases). V gave up 7 bases and J gave up 4 bases, with 11 bases separating them. The germline V gene has CDR1 SNHLY and CDR2 FYNNEI. This CDR3 comprises 13 residues.

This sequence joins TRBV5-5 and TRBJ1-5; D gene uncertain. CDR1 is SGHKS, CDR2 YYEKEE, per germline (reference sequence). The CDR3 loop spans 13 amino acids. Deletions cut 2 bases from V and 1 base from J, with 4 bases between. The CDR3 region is CASSFRSNQPQHF. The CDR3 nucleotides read TGTGCCAGCAGCTTCAGAAGCAATCAGCCCCAGCATTTT.

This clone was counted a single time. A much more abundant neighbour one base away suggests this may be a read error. Written as DNA, the CDR3 is TGTGCCAGCAGCCCTTCTAACTATGGCTACACCTTC. This encodes CASSPSNYGYTF. The chain uses TRBV4-2 and TRBJ1-2; no clear D. The germline CDR1 and CDR2 sequences are LGHNA and YNFKEQ. The V end lost 4 bases, the J end lost 0 bases, and 3 bases lay between the germline ends. There are 12 residues in the CDR3.

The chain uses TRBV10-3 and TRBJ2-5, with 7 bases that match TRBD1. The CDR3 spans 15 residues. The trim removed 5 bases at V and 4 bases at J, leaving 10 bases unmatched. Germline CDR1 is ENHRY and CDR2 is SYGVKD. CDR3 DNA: TGTGCCATCAGTCACGGACAGGCGCGGACAGAGACCCAGTACTTC. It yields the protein CAISHGQARTETQYF.

CDR3: CASSEAWTGAFYGYTF. Here the CDR3 DNA reads TGTGCCAGCAGTGAGGCCTGGACAGGAGCCTTCTATGGCTACACCTTC. The chain joins TRBV25-1 to TRBJ1-2; TRBD1 matches 7 bases. This CDR3 spans 16 amino acids. Germline CDR1 and CDR2: MGHDK and SYGVNS. Trimming cost V 3 bases and J 4 bases; bases outside gene matches: 11.

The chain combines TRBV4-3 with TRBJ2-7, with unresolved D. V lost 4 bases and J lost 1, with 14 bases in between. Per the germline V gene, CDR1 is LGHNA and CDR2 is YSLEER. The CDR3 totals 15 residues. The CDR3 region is CASSRSPQVSYEQYF. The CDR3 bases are TGCGCCAGCAGCCGCTCCCCGCAGGTTTCCTACGAGCAGTACTTC.

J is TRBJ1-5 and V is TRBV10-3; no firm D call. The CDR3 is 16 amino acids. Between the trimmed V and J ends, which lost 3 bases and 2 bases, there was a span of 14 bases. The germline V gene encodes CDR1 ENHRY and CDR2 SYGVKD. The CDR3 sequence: CAISDRSAEGNQPQHF. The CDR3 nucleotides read TGTGCCATCAGTGACCGTTCGGCAGAGGGCAATCAGCCCCAGCATTTT.

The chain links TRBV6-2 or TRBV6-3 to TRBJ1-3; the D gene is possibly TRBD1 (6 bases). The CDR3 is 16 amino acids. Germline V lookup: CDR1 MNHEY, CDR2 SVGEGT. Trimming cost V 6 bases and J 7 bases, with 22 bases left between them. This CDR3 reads CASSPKPGAGRNTIYF. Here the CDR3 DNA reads TGTGCCAGCAGCCCTAAACCAGGGGCGGGTAGGAACACCATATATTTT.

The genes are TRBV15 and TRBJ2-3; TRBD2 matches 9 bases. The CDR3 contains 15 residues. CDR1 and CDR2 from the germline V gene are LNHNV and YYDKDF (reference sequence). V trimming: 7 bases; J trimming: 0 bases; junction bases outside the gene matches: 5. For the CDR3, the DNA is TGTGCCACCACTCTTAGCGGGAGAAGCACAGATACGCAGTATTTT. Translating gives CATTLSGRSTDTQYF.

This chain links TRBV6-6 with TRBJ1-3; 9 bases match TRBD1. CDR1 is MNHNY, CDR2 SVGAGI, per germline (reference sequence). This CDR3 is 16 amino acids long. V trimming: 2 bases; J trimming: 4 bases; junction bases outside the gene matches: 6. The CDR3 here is CASSYPQGADGNTIYF. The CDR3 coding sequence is TGTGCCAGCAGTTACCCACAGGGGGCGGACGGAAACACCATATATTTT.

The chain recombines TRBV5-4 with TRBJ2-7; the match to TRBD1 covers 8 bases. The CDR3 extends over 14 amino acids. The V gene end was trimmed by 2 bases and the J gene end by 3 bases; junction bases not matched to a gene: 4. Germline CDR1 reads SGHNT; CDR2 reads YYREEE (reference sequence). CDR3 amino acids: CASSFGQGVYEQYF. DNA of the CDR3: TGTGCCAGCAGCTTCGGACAGGGAGTCTACGAGCAGTACTTC.

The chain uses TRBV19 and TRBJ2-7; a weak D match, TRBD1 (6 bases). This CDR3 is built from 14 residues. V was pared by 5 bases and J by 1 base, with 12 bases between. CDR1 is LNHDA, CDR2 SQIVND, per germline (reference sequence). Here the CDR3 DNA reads TGTGCCAGTAGTCCTTCACAGGGTTCCTACGAGCAGTACTTC. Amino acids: CASSPSQGSYEQYF.

CDR3 residues: CASSLASTDTQYF. The DNA for the CDR3 is TGTGCCAGCAGTTTGGCCAGCACAGATACGCAGTATTTT. The chain has TRBV12-3 or TRBV12-4 and TRBJ2-3, with no clear D. Trimming shortened V by 3 bases and J by 0 bases, and 4 bases separated the two germline ends. The CDR3 sequence is 13 residues long.

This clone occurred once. Here the CDR3 reads CAWSVGLTLGYTF. In DNA, the CDR3 is TGTGCCTGGAGTGTAGGACTTACTCTCGGCTACACCTTC. The chain links TRBV30 to TRBJ1-2; D gene uncertain. The germline CDR1 and CDR2 sequences are GTSNPN and SVGIG (reference sequence). Trimming took 0 bases from V and 8 from J, leaving 13 bases between them. The CDR3 is 13 amino acids. Using reference TRBV30 and TRBJ1-2 for the parts outside the CDR3, the full variable domain is SQTIHQWPATLVQPVGSPLSLECTVEGTSNPNLYWYRQAAGRGLQLLFYSVGIGQISSEVPQNLSASRPQDRQFILSSKKLLLSDSGFYLCAWSVGLTLGYTFGSGTRLTVV.

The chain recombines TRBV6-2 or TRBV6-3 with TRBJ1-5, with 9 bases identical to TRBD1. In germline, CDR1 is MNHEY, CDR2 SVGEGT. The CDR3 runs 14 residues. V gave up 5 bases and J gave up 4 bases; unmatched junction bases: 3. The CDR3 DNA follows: TGTGCCAGCAGTGGGGACAGGGAAAATCAGCCCCAGCATTTT. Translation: CASSGDRENQPQHF.

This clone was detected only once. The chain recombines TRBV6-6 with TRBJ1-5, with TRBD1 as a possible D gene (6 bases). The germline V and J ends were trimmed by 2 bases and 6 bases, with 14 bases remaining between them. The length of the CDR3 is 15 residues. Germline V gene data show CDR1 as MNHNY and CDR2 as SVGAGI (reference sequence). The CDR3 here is CASSYQAGEGQPQHF. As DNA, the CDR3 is TGTGCCAGCAGTTACCAAGCAGGGGAGGGTCAGCCCCAGCATTTT.

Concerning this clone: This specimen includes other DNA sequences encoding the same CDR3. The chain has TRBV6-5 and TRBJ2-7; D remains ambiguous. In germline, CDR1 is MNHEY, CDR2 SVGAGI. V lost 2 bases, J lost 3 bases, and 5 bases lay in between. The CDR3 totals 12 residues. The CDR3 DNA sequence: TGTGCCAGCAGTTACCCGGGCTACGAGCAGTACTTC. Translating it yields CASSYPGYEQYF.

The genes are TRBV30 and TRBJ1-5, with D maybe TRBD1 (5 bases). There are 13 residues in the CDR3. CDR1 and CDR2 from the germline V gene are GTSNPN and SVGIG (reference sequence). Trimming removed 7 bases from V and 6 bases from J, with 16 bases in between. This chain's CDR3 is CASSRGVSQPQHF. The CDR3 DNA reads TGTGCCTCCTCACGGGGGGTCAGTCAGCCCCAGCATTTT.

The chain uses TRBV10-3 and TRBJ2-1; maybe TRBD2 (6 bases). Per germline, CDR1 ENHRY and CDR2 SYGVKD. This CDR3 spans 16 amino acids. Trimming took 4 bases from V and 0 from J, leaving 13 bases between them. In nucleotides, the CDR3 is TGTGCCATCAGTGTTGTGGCGGGGAGCTCCTACAATGAGCAGTTCTTC. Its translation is CAISVVAGSSYNEQFF.

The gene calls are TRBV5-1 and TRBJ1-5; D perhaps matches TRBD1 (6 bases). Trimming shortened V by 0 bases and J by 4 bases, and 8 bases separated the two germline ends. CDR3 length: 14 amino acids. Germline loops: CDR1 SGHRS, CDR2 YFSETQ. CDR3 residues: CASSLGTDNQPQHF. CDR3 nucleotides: TGCGCCAGCAGCTTGGGGACAGATAATCAGCCCCAGCATTTT.

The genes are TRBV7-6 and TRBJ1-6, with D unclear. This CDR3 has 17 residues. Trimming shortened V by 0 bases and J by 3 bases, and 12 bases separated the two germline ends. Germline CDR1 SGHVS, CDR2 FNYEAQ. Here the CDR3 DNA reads TGTGCCAGCAGCTTAGCAGGAGGGCCTCGCTATAATTCACCCCTCCACTTT. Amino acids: CASSLAGGPRYNSPLHF.

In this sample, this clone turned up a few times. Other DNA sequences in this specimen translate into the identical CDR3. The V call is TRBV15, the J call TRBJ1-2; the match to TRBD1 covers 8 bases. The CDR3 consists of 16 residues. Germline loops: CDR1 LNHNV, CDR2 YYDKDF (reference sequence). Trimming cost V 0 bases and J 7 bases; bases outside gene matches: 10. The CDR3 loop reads CATSRDSLDRAGGYTF. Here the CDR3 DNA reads TGTGCCACCAGCAGAGATTCCCTGGACAGGGCTGGTGGCTACACCTTC.

The CDR3 loop reads CASSIGTGYNEQFF. Written as DNA, the CDR3 is TGTGCCAGTAGTATCGGGACAGGGTACAATGAGCAGTTCTTC. The V and J genes are TRBV19 and TRBJ2-1; TRBD1 matches at 9 bases. In germline, CDR1 is LNHDA, CDR2 SQIVND (reference sequence). The CDR3 has 14 amino acids. J gave up 4 bases and V 3 bases, and 1 base lay outside the gene matches. Using reference TRBV19 and TRBJ2-1 for the parts outside the CDR3, the full variable domain is DGGITQSPKYLFRKEGQNVTLSCEQNLNHDAMYWYRQDPGQGLRLIYYSQIVNDFQKGDIAEGYSVSREKKESFPLTVTSAQKNPTAFYLCASSIGTGYNEQFFGPGTRLTVL.

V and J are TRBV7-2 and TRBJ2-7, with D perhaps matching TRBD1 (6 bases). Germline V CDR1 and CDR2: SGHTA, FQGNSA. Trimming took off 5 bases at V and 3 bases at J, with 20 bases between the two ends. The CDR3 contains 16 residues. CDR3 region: CASSLRSGGGDYEQYF. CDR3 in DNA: TGTGCCAGCAGCCTACGCAGTGGGGGCGGAGACTACGAGCAGTACTTC.

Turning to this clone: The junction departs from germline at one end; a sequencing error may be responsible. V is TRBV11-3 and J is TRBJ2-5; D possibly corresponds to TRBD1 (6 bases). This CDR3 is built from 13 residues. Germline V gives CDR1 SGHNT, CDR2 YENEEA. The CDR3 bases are TGTGCCAGCAGCACAGGGCCTCAAGGGACCCAGTACTTC. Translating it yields CASSTGPQGTQYF.

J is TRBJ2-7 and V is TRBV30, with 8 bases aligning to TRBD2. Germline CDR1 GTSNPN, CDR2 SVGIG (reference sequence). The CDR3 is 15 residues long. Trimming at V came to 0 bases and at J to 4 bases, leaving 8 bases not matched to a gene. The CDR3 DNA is TGTGCCTGGAGTGTAGCGACTAGCGCGAATTACGAGCAGTACTTC. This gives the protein CAWSVATSANYEQYF.

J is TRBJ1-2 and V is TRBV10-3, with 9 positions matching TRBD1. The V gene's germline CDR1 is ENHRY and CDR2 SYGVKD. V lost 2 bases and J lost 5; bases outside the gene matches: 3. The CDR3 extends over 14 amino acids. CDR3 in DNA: TGTGCCATCAGTGAGAGGACAGGGGATTATGGCTACACCTTC. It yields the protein CAISERTGDYGYTF.